A selection of T cell receptor beta chains follows, all from one sample in a study of T cell responses to AZD1222 COVID-19 vaccine. Only in-frame clones appear in the TCRdb table, and some are missing; sequencing was by immunoSEQ multiplex PCR. Of about 130,000 clones detected, just over 85% appear once; the ten largest clones hold less than 15%. This specimen was peripheral blood, taken on day 0 of AZD1222 vaccination. These receptors were obtained from an adult in good health. The CDR3 runs from the conserved cysteine through the conserved F or W. The order of the fields is clone size, J gene, V gene, D gene, CDR3 DNA, CDR3 protein. The D gene is left open where the match is weak. A row's size may be missing; if present it is once, few, many or a size class.

size: NA; J: TRBJ1-4; V: TRBV19; D: NA; DNA: TGTGCCAGTAGTATTGTTCCTGCTGAAAAACTGTTTTTT; CDR3: CASSIVPAEKLFF
size: NA; J: TRBJ1-5; V: TRBV19; D: NA; DNA: TGTGCCAGTAACGTTGGGACAAACAATCAGCCCCAGCATTTT; CDR3: CASNVGTNNQPQHF
size: NA; J: TRBJ1-5; V: TRBV6-5; D: NA; DNA: TGTGCCAGCAGGGACAGTAGCAATCAGCCCCAGCATTTT; CDR3: CASRDSSNQPQHF
size: NA; J: TRBJ1-1; V: TRBV7-3; D: TRBD1; DNA: TGTGCCAGCAGCTGGATGGGACAGCAGAACACTGAAGCTTTCTTT; CDR3: CASSWMGQQNTEAFF
size: NA; J: TRBJ1-2; V: TRBV10-3; D: NA; DNA: TGTGCCATCAGTGAGTCGAGGCAGGATGATGGCTACACCTTC; CDR3: CAISESRQDDGYTF
size: few; J: TRBJ1-1; V: TRBV4-1; D: NA; DNA: TGCGCCAGCAGCCGCATACCCGACAGGTTTACTGAAGCTTTCTTT; CDR3: CASSRIPDRFTEAFF
size: NA; J: TRBJ2-1; V: TRBV4-2; D: TRBD2; DNA: TGTGCCAGCAGCCAAGATTTGGGACTAGCGGGAGGGCCCAGGAATGAGCAGTTCTTC; CDR3: CASSQDLGLAGGPRNEQFF
size: many; J: TRBJ2-1; V: TRBV4-3; D: NA; DNA: TGCGCCAGCAGCCAAGATCCAGGGTCCTACAATGAGCAGTTCTTC; CDR3: CASSQDPGSYNEQFF
size: NA; J: TRBJ2-2; V: TRBV11-1; D: NA; DNA: TGTGCCAGCAGCTTGGAACAGGAGAACACCGGGGAGCTGTTTTTT; CDR3: CASSLEQENTGELFF
size: few; J: TRBJ1-6; V: TRBV4-1; D: TRBD1; DNA: TGCGCCAGCAGCCAATTGGGACAGGCTAAGGGGCATTCACCCCTCCACTTT; CDR3: CASSQLGQAKGHSPLHF
size: NA; J: TRBJ2-3; V: TRBV27; D: TRBD2; DNA: TGTGCCAGCAGTGGACTAGCGGGGGGGCCTAGCGAAGATACGCAGTATTTT; CDR3: CASSGLAGGPSEDTQYF
size: NA; J: TRBJ1-1; V: TRBV27; D: NA; DNA: TGTGCCAGCTTCTACAGATTGAACACTGAAGCTTTCTTT; CDR3: CASFYRLNTEAFF
size: NA; J: TRBJ2-5; V: TRBV10-1; D: NA; DNA: TGCGCCACAACCCTTCTTCGGGGCGGGGAGCACCAAGAGACCCAGTACTTC; CDR3: CATTLLRGGEHQETQYF
size: NA; J: TRBJ2-3; V: TRBV12-5; D: NA; DNA: TGTGCTAGTGGTACAGGGTTGCCCACAGATACGCAGTATTTT; CDR3: CASGTGLPTDTQYF
size: NA; J: TRBJ1-2; V: TRBV29-1; D: NA; DNA: TGCAGCGTTGTCGGGGCAATCTATGGCTACACCTTC; CDR3: CSVVGAIYGYTF
size: NA; J: TRBJ2-5; V: TRBV5-1; D: TRBD1; DNA: TGCGCCAGCAGCACACAGGGGGCGAGGGAGACCCAGTACTTC; CDR3: CASSTQGARETQYF
size: once; J: TRBJ1-1; V: TRBV4-3; D: TRBD1; DNA: TGCGCCAGCAGCCAAGTCCCAGGGGGGAACACTGAAGCTTTCTTT; CDR3: CASSQVPGGNTEAFF
size: once; J: TRBJ1-2; V: TRBV6-1; D: TRBD1; DNA: TGTGCCAGCAGTGAAGGGCAGGGGGAGAGGGGCTACACCTTC; CDR3: CASSEGQGERGYTF
size: NA; J: TRBJ1-1; V: TRBV19; D: NA; DNA: TGTGCCAGTATCGGAAGGAACACTGAAGCTTTCTTT; CDR3: CASIGRNTEAFF
size: NA; J: TRBJ2-7; V: TRBV7-2; D: TRBD2; DNA: TGTGCCAGCATTCTCCGGACTAGCGGGGGTAACTACGAGCAGTACTTC; CDR3: CASILRTSGGNYEQYF
size: NA; J: TRBJ2-2; V: TRBV6-2/TRBV6-3; D: TRBD2; DNA: TGTGCCAGCAGTTACCCGGGGGGGAACACCGGGGAGCTGTTTTTT; CDR3: CASSYPGGNTGELFF
size: NA; J: TRBJ2-7; V: TRBV7-8; D: NA; DNA: TGTGCCAGCAGCTTAGAGCGGTTAAGCTACGAGCAGTACTTC; CDR3: CASSLERLSYEQYF
size: NA; J: TRBJ2-7; V: TRBV7-2; D: TRBD1; DNA: TGTGCCAGCAGCTTAAATACAGGGGACTACGAGCAGTACTTC; CDR3: CASSLNTGDYEQYF
size: NA; J: TRBJ1-2; V: TRBV6-5; D: NA; DNA: TGTGCCAGCGGAACCCTCGCAGGATTCGACTACACCTTC; CDR3: CASGTLAGFDYTF
size: NA; J: TRBJ1-5; V: TRBV3-1/TRBV3-2; D: NA; DNA: TGTGCCAGCAGCTCGCAAGGGGGGAATCAGCCCCAGCATTTT; CDR3: CASSSQGGNQPQHF
size: NA; J: TRBJ2-3; V: TRBV29-1; D: TRBD2; DNA: TGCAGCGTATATAGACTAGCCGAGGGCACAGATACGCAGTATTTT; CDR3: CSVYRLAEGTDTQYF
size: NA; J: TRBJ2-2; V: TRBV9; D: NA; DNA: TGTGCCAGCAGCGTAGACGGCGGGGAGCTGTTTTTT; CDR3: CASSVDGGELFF
size: once; J: TRBJ1-5; V: TRBV6-5; D: TRBD1; DNA: TGTGCCAGCAGTACGACAGGGGACCCCAATCAGCCCCAGCATTTT; CDR3: CASSTTGDPNQPQHF
size: NA; J: TRBJ1-2; V: TRBV3-1/TRBV3-2; D: NA; DNA: TGTGCCAGCAGCCAACAGGGGAATGGCTACACCTTC; CDR3: CASSQQGNGYTF
size: NA; J: TRBJ1-2; V: TRBV20-1; D: NA; DNA: TGCAGTGCTAGTGTGTCTAACTATGGCTACACCTTC; CDR3: CSASVSNYGYTF
size: NA; J: TRBJ2-5; V: TRBV9; D: NA; DNA: TGTGCCAGCAGCCCCCACCGTATCCAAGAGACCCAGTACTTC; CDR3: CASSPHRIQETQYF
size: NA; J: TRBJ2-5; V: TRBV3-1/TRBV3-2; D: NA; DNA: TGTGCCAGCAGCCAGAATCGGCGGGAGACCCAGTACTTC; CDR3: CASSQNRRETQYF
size: NA; J: TRBJ2-1; V: TRBV19; D: TRBD1; DNA: TGTGCCAGTAAGGGACAGAAAACCTACAATGAGCAGTTCTTC; CDR3: CASKGQKTYNEQFF
size: NA; J: TRBJ1-1; V: TRBV6-4; D: NA; DNA: TGTGCCAGCAGTGACGAGCTGGGCGACACTGAAGCTTTCTTT; CDR3: CASSDELGDTEAFF
size: NA; J: TRBJ1-3; V: TRBV3-1/TRBV3-2; D: NA; DNA: TGTGCCAGCAGCCAAGATCGGGTTAGAAACACCATATATTTT; CDR3: CASSQDRVRNTIYF
size: NA; J: TRBJ2-3; V: TRBV30; D: NA; DNA: TGTGCCTGGAGGGGGGACTCAGATACGCAGTATTTT; CDR3: CAWRGDSDTQYF
size: NA; J: TRBJ1-5; V: TRBV5-8; D: NA; DNA: TGTGCCAGCAGCTTCTTGGCCCTCGGGGGCAATCAGCCCCAGCATTTT; CDR3: CASSFLALGGNQPQHF
size: NA; J: TRBJ2-7; V: TRBV9; D: TRBD2; DNA: TGTGCCAGCAGCCAGACTAGCGGCTACGAGCAGTACTTC; CDR3: CASSQTSGYEQYF
size: NA; J: TRBJ1-5; V: TRBV2; D: NA; DNA: TGTGCCAGCAGCGCGACAGGTCGGAATCAGCCCCAGCATTTT; CDR3: CASSATGRNQPQHF
size: NA; J: TRBJ1-2; V: TRBV28; D: NA; DNA: TGTGCCAGCAGTCTCCCGACCTTTAACTATGGCTACACCTTC; CDR3: CASSLPTFNYGYTF
size: NA; J: TRBJ1-3; V: TRBV6-5; D: NA; DNA: TGTGCCAGCAGAATGGGGGCTGGAAACACCATATATTTT; CDR3: CASRMGAGNTIYF